These T cell receptor beta chains were read from a single sample in a study of shared clonotypes between healthy human individuals. TCRdb's copy holds only in-frame clones and misses some; the assay was immunoSEQ multiplex PCR. In the table there are approximately 1.4 million clones, approximately 98% of which are singletons. Sequencing used naive CD4+ T cells sorted from blood. The receptors derive from a man between 25 and 39 years old in good health. The conserved cysteine and the conserved F or W are not part of the CDR3 here.

V,J,CDR3
TRBV18,TRBJ2-5,ASSPPAGQETQY
TRBV5-1,TRBJ2-1,ASRPGGSYNEQF
TRBV30,TRBJ1-1,AWSVRSQGASEAF
TRBV2,TRBJ2-7,ASSRTGPGSQSSYEQY
TRBV5-1,TRBJ2-5,ASSFRPGLQETQY
TRBV10-3,TRBJ1-2,AISDPSRRANYGYT
TRBV5-1,TRBJ2-1,ASSLSLAGDNEQF
TRBV28,TRBJ2-4,ASSSQGLAKNIQY
TRBV20-1,TRBJ1-2,RAVGGRYT
TRBV19,TRBJ2-7,ASRTTTGTGYEQY
TRBV23-1,TRBJ2-5,ASSQRTDRGGEETQY
TRBV10-3,TRBJ1-4,AISLQGGTGKLF
TRBV30,TRBJ1-1,AWDRGGTEAF
TRBV7-9,TRBJ1-4,ASSLAGSNEKLF
TRBV7-2,TRBJ2-7,ASSLRTGTGDVEQY
TRBV7-3,TRBJ2-2,ASSSRVSGELF